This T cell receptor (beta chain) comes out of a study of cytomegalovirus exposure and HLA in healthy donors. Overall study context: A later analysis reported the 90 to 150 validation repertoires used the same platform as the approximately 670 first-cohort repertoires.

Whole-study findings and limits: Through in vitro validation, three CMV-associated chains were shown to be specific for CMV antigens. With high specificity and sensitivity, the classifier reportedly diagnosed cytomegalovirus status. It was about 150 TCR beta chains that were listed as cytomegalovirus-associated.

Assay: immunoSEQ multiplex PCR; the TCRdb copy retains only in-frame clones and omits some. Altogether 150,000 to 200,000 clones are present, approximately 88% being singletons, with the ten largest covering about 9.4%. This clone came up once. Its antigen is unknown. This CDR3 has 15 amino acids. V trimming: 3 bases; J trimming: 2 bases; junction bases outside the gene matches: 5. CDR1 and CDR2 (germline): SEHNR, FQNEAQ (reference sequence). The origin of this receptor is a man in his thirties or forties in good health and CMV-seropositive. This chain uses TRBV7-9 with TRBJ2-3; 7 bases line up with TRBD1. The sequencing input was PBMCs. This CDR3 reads CASSFGTAATDTQYF. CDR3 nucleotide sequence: TGTGCCAGCAGCTTTGGGACAGCCGCCACAGATACGCAGTATTTT. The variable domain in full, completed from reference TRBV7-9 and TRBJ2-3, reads DTGVSQNPRHKITKRGQNVTFRCDPISEHNRLYWYRQTLGQGPEFLTYFQNEAQLEKSRLLSDRFSAERPKGSFSTLEIQRTEQGDSAMYLCASSFGTAATDTQYFGPGTRLTVL.